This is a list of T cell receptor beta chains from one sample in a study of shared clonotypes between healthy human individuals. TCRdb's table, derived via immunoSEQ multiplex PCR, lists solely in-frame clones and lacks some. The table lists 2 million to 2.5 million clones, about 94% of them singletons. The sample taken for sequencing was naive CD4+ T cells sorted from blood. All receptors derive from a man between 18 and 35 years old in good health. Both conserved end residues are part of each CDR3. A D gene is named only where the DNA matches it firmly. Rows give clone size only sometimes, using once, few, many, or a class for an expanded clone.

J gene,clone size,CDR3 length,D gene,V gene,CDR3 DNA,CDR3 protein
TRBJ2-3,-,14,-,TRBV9,TGTGCCAGCAGTGCTGAGGGGCAAACAGATACGCAGTATTTT,CASSAEGQTDTQYF
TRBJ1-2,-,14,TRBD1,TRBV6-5,TGTGCCAGCATTGGCGCCGGGACAGACTATGGCTACACCTTC,CASIGAGTDYGYTF
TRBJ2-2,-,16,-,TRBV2,TGTGCCGGAGCCAACGACTTGACAGGAAACACCGGGGAGCTGTTTTTT,CAGANDLTGNTGELFF
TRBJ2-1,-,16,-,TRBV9,TGTGCCAGCAGCGTAGAGGGCAGGGGAATCTTAAATGAGCAGTTCTTC,CASSVEGRGILNEQFF
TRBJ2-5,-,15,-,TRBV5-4,TGTGCCAGCAGCAACAGGGTCGGGAATTTAGAGACCCAGTACTTC,CASSNRVGNLETQYF
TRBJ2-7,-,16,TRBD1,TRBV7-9,TGTGCCAGCAGCTTAGCCCCGGGACAGGGAAAGTACGAGCAGTACTTC,CASSLAPGQGKYEQYF
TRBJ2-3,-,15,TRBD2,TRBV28,TGTGCCAGCAGTTTACGACTAGCGGGAGGAGATACGCAGTATTTT,CASSLRLAGGDTQYF
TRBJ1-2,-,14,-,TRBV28,TGTGCCAGCACTGAGCAGGCAGGGCCCAATGGCTACACCTTC,CASTEQAGPNGYTF
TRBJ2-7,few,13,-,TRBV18,TGTGCCAGCTCATCAGGACAGACCTACGAGCAGTACTTC,CASSSGQTYEQYF
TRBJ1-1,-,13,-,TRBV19,TGTGCCAGTAGTATTGTTAAGGGTACTGAAGCTTTCTTT,CASSIVKGTEAFF
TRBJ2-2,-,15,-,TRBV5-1,TGCGCCAGCAGCCTGGCAGGACCGAACACCGGGGAGCTGTTTTTT,CASSLAGPNTGELFF
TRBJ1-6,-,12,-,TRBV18,TGTGCCACTCCACCGGGTGCGGGGACCCTCCACTTT,CATPPGAGTLHF
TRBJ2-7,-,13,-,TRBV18,TGTGCCAGCTCGGAGGGAGTTGACAGGGCTCAGTACTTC,CASSEGVDRAQYF
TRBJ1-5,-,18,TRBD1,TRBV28,TGTGCCAGCAGTTTGAGACTGGGTTACAGGGGGAGCAATCAGCCCCAGCATTTT,CASSLRLGYRGSNQPQHF
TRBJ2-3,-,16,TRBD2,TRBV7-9,TGTGCCAGCAGCGAGGGACTAGCGGGAGAAACAGATACGCAGTATTTT,CASSEGLAGETDTQYF
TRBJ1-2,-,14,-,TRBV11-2,TGTGCCAGCAGCTTAGAGAGACAGGCATATGGCTACACCTTC,CASSLERQAYGYTF
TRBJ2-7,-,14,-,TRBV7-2,TGTGCCAGCAGCTCCATACAGCAATCCTACGAGCAGTACTTC,CASSSIQQSYEQYF
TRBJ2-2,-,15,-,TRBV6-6,TGTGCCAGCAGTCCCGGACAGAAAAACACCGGGGAGCTGTTTTTT,CASSPGQKNTGELFF
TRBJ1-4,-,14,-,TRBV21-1,TGTGCCAGCAGCAAAGTCACATTGAGGGAAAAACTGTTTTTT,CASSKVTLREKLFF
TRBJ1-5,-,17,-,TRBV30,TGTGCCTGGAGTCGTACCGCGGGGGGACCAATTTCCCAGCCCCAGCATTTT,CAWSRTAGGPISQPQHF
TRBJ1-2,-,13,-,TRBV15,TGTGCCACCAGCAGAGATCCTACCTATGGCTACACCTTC,CATSRDPTYGYTF
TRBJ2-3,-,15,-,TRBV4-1,TGCGCCAGCAGCCAAGTCTTCTTACTGGCAGATACGCAGTATTTT,CASSQVFLLADTQYF
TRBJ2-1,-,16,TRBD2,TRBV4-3,TGCGCCAGCAGCCAAGCTAGCGGGGGCTCCTACAATGAGCAGTTCTTC,CASSQASGGSYNEQFF
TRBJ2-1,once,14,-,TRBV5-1,TGCGCCACCAGACGGGACGGATTATACAATGAGCAGTTCTTC,CATRRDGLYNEQFF
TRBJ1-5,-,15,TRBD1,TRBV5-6,TGTGCCAGCAGCTTGGGGCAGGGGGCCGGTCAGCCCCAGCATTTT,CASSLGQGAGQPQHF
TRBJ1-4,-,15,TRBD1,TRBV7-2,TGTGCCAGCAGTCCCCCGACAGGGGGCGCCCAGAAACTGTTTTTT,CASSPPTGGAQKLFF
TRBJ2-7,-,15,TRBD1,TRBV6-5,TGTGCCAGCAGTTACGGGGGACAGGGTACGTACGAGCAGTACTTC,CASSYGGQGTYEQYF
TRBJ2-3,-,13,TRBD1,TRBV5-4,TGTGCCAGCAGCTTAACAGGGGAAGATACGCAGTATTTT,CASSLTGEDTQYF